This T cell receptor (beta chain) appears in the sequencing data of a study of blood T cell repertoires in COVID-19. Study-wide context: Specimens from acute and convalescent COVID-19 originated in the United States, Italy and Spain. From T cells, B-cell-depleted T cells, or PBMCs came the material, which was cDNA or gDNA.

Trimming cost V 5 bases and J 2 bases; bases outside gene matches: 4. The germline gives CDR1 SSHAT, CDR2 FNYEAQ (reference sequence). The CDR3 is 14 amino acids. Source study methods: Nucleated cell number was recorded as an estimate derived from reference gene primer amplification. The protocol was immunoSEQ multiplex PCR, while the TCRdb copy is restricted to in-frame clones and leaves out a portion. V, J and clone size are taken as reported in that table, and D and trimming were inferred from the DNA itself. Of more than 45,000 clones detected, 80% to 90% appear once; the ten largest clones hold roughly 8.3%.

This receptor was obtained from a woman in her 70s with active COVID-19. The sequenced material came from peripheral blood. The J gene is TRBJ2-3, the V gene TRBV7-7, with TRBD2 matching 7 bases. CDR3 loop: CASSLGGDTDTQYF. CDR3 in DNA: TGTGCCAGCAGCCTTGGGGGGGACACAGATACGCAGTATTTT.